The present T cell receptor (beta chain) was sequenced within a study of a mutant IDH1 vaccine in newly diagnosed glioma. On this clone itself: Its cognate antigen is unknown.

Assay used: immunoSEQ multiplex PCR; TCRdb lists only in-frame clones, some missing. The table has 24,000 or so clones, approximately 88% seen once. Study-wide findings and caveats: The occurrence of vaccine-induced immune responses was seen in roughly 93% of patients.

Time point reported: week 47, end of study. What each vaccine dose contained was 300 ug of mutant IDH1 20-mer peptide, accompanied by topical imiquimod. Looked up from germline, CDR1 is SEHNR and CDR2 is FQNEAQ (reference sequence). The CDR3 has 13 amino acids. Trimming pared 5 bases from V and 1 base from J, leaving 8 bases between. This TCR came from a middle-aged man with glioma. The chain carries TRBV7-9 and TRBJ1-1; the D is unclear. The starting material was PBMCs, obtained from a glioma patient whose treatment included an IDH1 peptide vaccine. CDR3 protein: CASSREANTEAFF. In nucleotides, the CDR3 is TGTGCCAGCAGCCGGGAGGCGAACACTGAAGCTTTCTTT. Together with reference TRBV7-9 and TRBJ1-1, the CDR3 gives the full variable domain: DTGVSQNPRHKITKRGQNVTFRCDPISEHNRLYWYRQTLGQGPEFLTYFQNEAQLEKSRLLSDRFSAERPKGSFSTLEIQRTEQGDSAMYLCASSREANTEAFFGQGTRLTVV.